A single sample is the source of the 18 T cell receptor beta chains below, sequenced in a study of T cells in Graves' hyperthyroidism and ophthalmopathy. RNA transcripts gave rise to amplified TCR beta CDR3 regions. An initial round of RT-PCR targeting the TCR CDR3 relied on the HTBI primer set. Using its own MiXCR run on the multiplex PCR reads, TCRdb lists one record per CDR3 protein. The sample records a few hundred thousand distinct CDR3 sequences, 21% being singletons. The source material was blood. Receptor source: a woman between 50 and 59 years old with Graves' hyperthyroidism.

This clonotype was observed at least ten times. The genes are TRBV9 and TRBJ2-3, with D perhaps TRBD2 (5 bases). This CDR3 is built from 15 residues. The germline V gene has CDR1 SGDLS and CDR2 YYNGEE. With 2 bases removed from V and 4 bases from J, the gap between germline ends came to 14 bases. The CDR3 region is CASSVGGFGADTQYF. CDR3 bases: TGTGCCAGCAGCGTTGGCGGGTTTGGAGCAGATACGCAGTATTTT.

This clonotype appeared many times. The chain recombines TRBV28 with TRBJ1-2; 10 bases line up with TRBD1. V shed 2 bases and J 6 bases; nucleotides not matched to a gene: 9. CDR3 length: 16 residues. Germline lookup yields CDR1 MDHEN and CDR2 SYDVKM. The CDR3 region has the DNA TGTGCCAGCAGTTTAATAAGAGGGACAGGGGCGGATGGCTACACCTTC. Its translation: CASSLIRGTGADGYTF.

This clonotype turned up a few times. The chain is built from TRBV19 and TRBJ1-1; D is ambiguous. CDR3 length equals 12 residues. Germline V gives CDR1 LNHDA, CDR2 SQIVND (reference sequence). Between the trimmed V and J ends, which lost 7 bases and 3 bases, there was a span of 9 bases. CDR3 in amino acids: CASKDGYTEAFF. The CDR3 coding sequence is TGTGCCAGTAAGGACGGCTACACTGAAGCTTTCTTT.

Only a few counts were recorded for this clonotype. The chain uses TRBV30 and TRBJ2-1, with 11 nucleotides matching TRBD2. CDR1 is GTSNPN and CDR2 is SVGIG in the germline V gene (reference sequence). There are 13 residues in the CDR3. V gave up 5 bases and J gave up 9 bases; unmatched junction bases: 6. The DNA for the CDR3 is TGTGCCTGGTCAGGTAGCGGGAGGGGTGAGCAGTTCTTC. The encoded protein is CAWSGSGRGEQFF. The full variable domain, rest sourced from reference TRBV30 and TRBJ2-1, is SQTIHQWPATLVQPVGSPLSLECTVEGTSNPNLYWYRQAAGRGLQLLFYSVGIGQISSEVPQNLSASRPQDRQFILSSKKLLLSDSGFYLCAWSGSGRGEQFFGPGTRLTVL.

The V gene is TRBV5-1, the J gene TRBJ2-1; no reliable D call. Deletions cut 1 base from V and 9 bases from J, with 5 bases between. This CDR3 has 11 residues. CDR1 is SGHRS, CDR2 YFSETQ, per germline. CDR3 amino acids: CASSLKTEQFF. The CDR3 DNA reads as TGCGCCAGCAGCTTGAAAACTGAGCAGTTCTTC.

This clonotype was recorded at least ten times. The V gene is TRBV18, the J gene TRBJ1-1, with D hard to call. The CDR3 sequence is 15 residues long. Germline lookup yields CDR1 KGHSH and CDR2 LQKENI. V was shortened by 6 bases and J by 1 base, with 15 bases between the two germline ends. The CDR3 coding sequence is TGTGCCAGCTCCCCGGGTGGCACTCAGAACACTGAAGCTTTCTTT. As protein: CASSPGGTQNTEAFF.

This clonotype has a handful of counts. The chain couples TRBV7-9 to TRBJ2-1; weak D call: TRBD2 (6 bases). The germline V gene encodes CDR1 SEHNR and CDR2 FQNEAQ (reference sequence). The CDR3 spans 16 residues. Trimming stripped 0 bases from V and 4 bases from J, with 13 bases between. In nucleotides, the CDR3 is TGTGCCAGCAGCTTAGCGCTTCGGGAGTGGTACAATGAGCAGTTCTTC. Translated: CASSLALREWYNEQFF.

The sample holds a few counts of this clonotype. The chain combines TRBV28 with TRBJ2-7, with 11 nucleotides matching TRBD2. CDR3 length: 16 residues. Looked up from germline, CDR1 is MDHEN and CDR2 is SYDVKM. Trimming cost V 5 bases and J 4 bases; bases outside gene matches: 10. CDR3 coding DNA: TGTGCCAGCAGTCCCGCCGGGACTAGCGGAAAATACGAGCAGTACTTC. This sequence encodes CASSPAGTSGKYEQYF.

This clonotype appeared a few times. The CDR3 DNA sequence: TGTGCCAGCAGTTACAAGCGGAGCAGCTCCTACAATGAGCAGTTCTTC. Protein: CASSYKRSSSYNEQFF. The rearrangement joins TRBV6-6 to TRBJ2-1, with a weak D call TRBD2 (5 bases). V lost 2 bases to trimming and J lost 0 bases, with 11 bases between them. Germline V gives CDR1 MNHNY, CDR2 SVGAGI (reference sequence). The CDR3 totals 16 residues.

The table lists this clonotype with many counts. The chain couples TRBV20-1 to TRBJ1-1; 8 bases are a match to TRBD1. Germline V gene lookup returns CDR1 DFQATT and CDR2 SNEGSKA (reference sequence). After removal of 1 base from V and 6 bases from J, the junction contained 7 bases not matched to a gene. The CDR3 runs 14 residues. CDR3 sequence reads: CSARGQGAFAEAFF. As DNA, the CDR3 is TGCAGTGCTAGAGGGCAGGGGGCTTTCGCTGAAGCTTTCTTT.

With regard to this clonotype: This sequence may be a read error, since a much larger clone differs from it by one base. The chain recombines TRBV5-1 with TRBJ2-3, with TRBD2 identical over 7 bases. This CDR3 has 15 residues. The V gene's germline CDR1 is SGHRS and CDR2 YFSETQ. CDR3: CASSLGSSGTETQYF. The CDR3 region has the DNA TGCGCCAGCAGCTTGGGGTCTAGCGGCACAGAAACGCAGTATTTT. The full variable domain, its missing parts supplied by reference TRBV5-1 and TRBJ2-3, is KAGVTQTPRYLIKTRGQQVTLSCSPISGHRSVSWYQQTPGQGLQFLFEYFSETQRNKGNFPGRFSGRQFSNSRSEMNVSTLELGDSALYLCASSLGSSGTETQYFGPGTRLTVL.

This clonotype was seen at least ten times. V gene TRBV2 combines with J gene TRBJ1-6; D possibly corresponds to TRBD1 (6 bases). Germline-derived CDR1 and CDR2 are SNHLY and FYNNEI. Trimming pared 6 bases from V and 11 bases from J, leaving 17 bases between. The CDR3 totals 14 residues. CDR3 DNA: TGTGCCAGCAGGGCCCCCGGACAGATCACACCCCTCCACTTT. This gives the protein CASRAPGQITPLHF.

This chain uses TRBV27 with TRBJ2-3; maybe TRBD1 (7 bases). The CDR3 length is 14 residues. With 5 bases removed from V and 4 bases from J, the gap between germline ends came to 13 bases. Germline assignment: CDR1 MNHEY and CDR2 SMNVEV (reference sequence). CDR3: CASSPDRRADTQYF. As DNA, the CDR3 is TGTGCCAGCAGTCCGGACAGGAGGGCAGATACGCAGTATTTT.

At least ten counts were recorded for this clonotype. The V call is TRBV27, the J call TRBJ1-6; TRBD1 agrees at 7 bases. The CDR3 extends over 15 amino acids. The V gene end was trimmed by 5 bases and the J gene end by 7 bases; junction bases not matched to a gene: 8. Germline assignment: CDR1 MNHEY and CDR2 SMNVEV (reference sequence). The CDR3 loop is CASSLVGTANSPLHF. The CDR3 bases are TGTGCCAGCAGTCTTGTCGGGACAGCAAATTCACCCCTCCACTTT.

This clonotype was seen at least ten times. The chain is built from TRBV20-1 and TRBJ2-1; 7 bases agree with TRBD2. This CDR3 has 14 amino acids. Per the germline V gene, CDR1 is DFQATT and CDR2 is SNEGSKA (reference sequence). V shed 7 bases and J 3 bases; nucleotides not matched to a gene: 9. CDR3 nucleotides: TGCAGTGTCACGAAGGGACTATTCTACAATGAGCAGTTCTTC. It yields the protein CSVTKGLFYNEQFF.

This clonotype was counted between two and nine times. The chain couples TRBV6-1 to TRBJ2-5; 7 nucleotides match TRBD2. The CDR3 loop spans 14 amino acids. The V gene's germline CDR1 is MNHNS and CDR2 SASEGT. Losses at the gene ends were 5 bases for V and 4 bases for J; bases not matched to a gene: 7. The CDR3 region is CASSPGGRRETQYF. CDR3 DNA sequence: TGTGCCAGCAGTCCGGGAGGCCGGAGAGAGACCCAGTACTTC.

The sample holds a few counts of this clonotype. This chain uses TRBV28 with TRBJ2-5, with D perhaps given as TRBD1 or TRBD2 (7 bases each). This CDR3 comprises 15 residues. V was clipped by 5 bases and J by 6 bases, with 19 bases between them. The germline V gene has CDR1 MDHEN and CDR2 SYDVKM. CDR3 loop: CASSPPAGGEKTQYF. The DNA for the CDR3 is TGTGCCAGCAGTCCCCCCGCAGGGGGGGAGAAGACCCAGTACTTC.

This clonotype occurred many times. The rearrangement links TRBV11-2 to TRBJ1-5; D call uncertain. The germline V and J ends were trimmed by 2 bases and 10 bases, with 9 bases remaining between them. Germline assignment: CDR1 SGHAT and CDR2 FQNNGV. This CDR3 spans 12 amino acids. CDR3 sequence: CASSLPDRPQHF. The CDR3 region has the DNA TGTGCCAGCAGCTTACCCGACCGTCCCCAGCATTTT.